A selection of T cell receptor beta chains follows, all from one sample in a study of response to subunit inactivated influenza vaccine. TCRdb re-called the RT-PCR reads through MiXCR, storing one row per CDR3 protein. The table has 540,000 or so distinct CDR3 sequences, over 10% seen once. Specimen: PBMCs from blood, collected 40 to 50 days after vaccination. The receptors originated from a man aged 50 to 60 who received an inactivated influenza vaccine. Each CDR3 is given with its conserved first and last residue. D genes are given only for firm matches. The listing skips clone size in some rows; elsewhere it reads once, few, many or a size class.

J,D,V,size,DNA,CDR3
TRBJ2-6,-,TRBV5-1,-,TGCGCCAGCAGCTTGGCCAATTCTGGGGCCAACGTCCTGACTTTC,CASSLANSGANVLTF
TRBJ1-4,-,TRBV29-1,-,TGCAGCGTTGACCTGGGGGGGGATGAAAAACTGTTTTTT,CSVDLGGDEKLFF
TRBJ2-2,-,TRBV7-3,few,TGTGCCAGCAGCCTTAGCGTTGCGAACACCGGGGAGCTGTTTTTT,CASSLSVANTGELFF
TRBJ2-5,TRBD1,TRBV20-1,-,TGCAGTGCTCCACCCAGGGGGCTTGAGACCCAGTACTTC,CSAPPRGLETQYF
TRBJ1-6,TRBD1,TRBV6-2/TRBV6-3,-,TGTGCCAGCAACGACAGGGGTAATTCACCCCTCCACTTT,CASNDRGNSPLHF
TRBJ1-3,-,TRBV5-1,-,TGCGCCAGCAGCTCCCTGCAGGGATCGAAAGGAAACACCATATATTTT,CASSSLQGSKGNTIYF
TRBJ2-3,-,TRBV5-1,few,TGCGCCAGCAGCTTGGGGCGGGGCAGAGATACGCAGTATTTT,CASSLGRGRDTQYF
TRBJ2-2,TRBD2,TRBV12-3/TRBV12-4,-,TGTGCCAGCAGTTCAGGGACTAGCGGGGCCGGGGAGCTGTTTTTT,CASSSGTSGAGELFF
TRBJ2-7,-,TRBV9,few,TGTGCCAGCAGCGCGGGTTTCCCATCTGACGAGCAGTACTTC,CASSAGFPSDEQYF
TRBJ2-1,TRBD2,TRBV20-1,-,TGCAGTGCAGCCGTTTCGGGGCTAGCGGGAGATGTGGCCTACAATGAGCAGTTCTTC,CSAAVSGLAGDVAYNEQFF
TRBJ2-7,-,TRBV14,few,TGTGCCAGCAGCCAAGTGGGCAAGTGGAGCTCCTACGAGCAGTACTTC,CASSQVGKWSSYEQYF
TRBJ2-4,-,TRBV5-6,few,TGTGCCAGCAGCCCCGGATATATGGGCGTTCAGTACTTC,CASSPGYMGVQYF
TRBJ2-7,TRBD2,TRBV20-1,-,TGCAGTGCCACCGGGACTAGCGGGAGGGCCGAGCAGTACTTC,CSATGTSGRAEQYF